The clone carrying this T cell receptor beta chain has at least ten counts. Primers targeting TRAV and TRBV primed first-strand cDNA, covering alpha and beta chains. Amplification of TCRs used a constant-region primer and V-primer adapter for 20 PCR cycles. TCRdb analysed the reads with MiXCR anew, one entry per CDR3 protein. This sample has about 35,000 distinct CDR3 sequences; under 25% occur once, and the top ten carry about a tenth. This record belongs to a study of low-dose radiotherapy and immunotherapy resistance in tumors. Study-level background: Each fraction for Cohort 1 was 0.5 Gy, given every 2 weeks, and the total came to 6.5 Gy.

V was clipped by 5 bases and J by 4 bases, with 13 bases between them. CDR3 length: 14 residues. Germline V gene sequence: CDR1 KGHSH, CDR2 LQKENI. Time point indicated: after trial treatment. Treatment: LDRT plus nivolumab, ipilimumab, low-dose cyclophosphamide and aspirin (RACIN trial). Each eligible patient had an advanced solid tumor, and these tumors lacked tumor-infiltrating lymphocytes. Sequences were derived from PBMCs, sampled after low-dose radiotherapy plus immunotherapy. This sequence was found in a female donor with ovarian cancer. This rearrangement joins TRBV18 to TRBJ2-3; D is unresolved. The CDR3, as DNA: TGTGCCAGCTCATCGAGCGTCGTGTCAGATACGCAGTATTTT. It encodes CASSSSVVSDTQYF.